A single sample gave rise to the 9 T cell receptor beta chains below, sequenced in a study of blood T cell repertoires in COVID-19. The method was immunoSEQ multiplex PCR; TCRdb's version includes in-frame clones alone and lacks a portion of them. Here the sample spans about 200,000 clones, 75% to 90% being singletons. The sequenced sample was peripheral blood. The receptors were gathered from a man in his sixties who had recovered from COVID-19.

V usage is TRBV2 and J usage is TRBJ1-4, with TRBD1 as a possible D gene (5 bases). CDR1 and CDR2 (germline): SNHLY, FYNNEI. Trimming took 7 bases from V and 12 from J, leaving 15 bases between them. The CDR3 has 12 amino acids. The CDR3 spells CASNSRGGELFF. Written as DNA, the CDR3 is TGTGCCAGCAACTCAAGGGGTGGAGAACTGTTTTTT.

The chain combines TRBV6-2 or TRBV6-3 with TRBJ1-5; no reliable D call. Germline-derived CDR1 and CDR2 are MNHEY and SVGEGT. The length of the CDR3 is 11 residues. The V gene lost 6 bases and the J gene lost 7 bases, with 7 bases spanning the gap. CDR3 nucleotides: TGTGCCAGCAGCACCGGGCAGCCCCAGCATTTT. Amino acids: CASSTGQPQHF.

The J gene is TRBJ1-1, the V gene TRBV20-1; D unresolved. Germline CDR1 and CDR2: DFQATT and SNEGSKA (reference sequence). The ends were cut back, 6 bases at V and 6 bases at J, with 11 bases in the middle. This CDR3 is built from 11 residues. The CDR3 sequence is CSALKEAEAFF. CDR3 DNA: TGCAGTGCCCTCAAGGAGGCTGAAGCTTTCTTT.

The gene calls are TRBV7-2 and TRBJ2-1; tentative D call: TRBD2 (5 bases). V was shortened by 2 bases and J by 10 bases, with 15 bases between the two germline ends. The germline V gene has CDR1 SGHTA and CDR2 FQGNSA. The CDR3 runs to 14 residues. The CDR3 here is CASSLNPPRGEQFF. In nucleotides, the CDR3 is TGTGCCAGCAGCTTAAACCCACCGAGAGGGGAGCAGTTCTTC.

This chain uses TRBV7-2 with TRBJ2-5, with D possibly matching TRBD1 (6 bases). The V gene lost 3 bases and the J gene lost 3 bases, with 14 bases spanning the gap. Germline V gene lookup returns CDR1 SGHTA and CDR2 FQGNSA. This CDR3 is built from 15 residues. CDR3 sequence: CASSFPGTQKETQYF. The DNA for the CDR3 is TGTGCCAGCAGCTTCCCGGGGACACAGAAAGAGACCCAGTACTTC.

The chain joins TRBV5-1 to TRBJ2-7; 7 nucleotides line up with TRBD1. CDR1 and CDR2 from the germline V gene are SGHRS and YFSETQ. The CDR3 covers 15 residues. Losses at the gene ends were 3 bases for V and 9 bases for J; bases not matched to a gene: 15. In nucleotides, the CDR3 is TGCGCCAGCAGCTGGGGACAGACCTACGACGCTGGGCAGTACTTC. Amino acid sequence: CASSWGQTYDAGQYF.

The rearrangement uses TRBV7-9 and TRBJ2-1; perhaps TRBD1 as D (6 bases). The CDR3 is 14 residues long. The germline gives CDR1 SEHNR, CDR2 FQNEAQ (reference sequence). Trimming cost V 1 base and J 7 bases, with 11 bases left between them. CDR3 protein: CASSLEGQGNEQFF. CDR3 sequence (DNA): TGTGCCAGCAGCTTAGAGGGACAAGGGAATGAGCAGTTCTTC.

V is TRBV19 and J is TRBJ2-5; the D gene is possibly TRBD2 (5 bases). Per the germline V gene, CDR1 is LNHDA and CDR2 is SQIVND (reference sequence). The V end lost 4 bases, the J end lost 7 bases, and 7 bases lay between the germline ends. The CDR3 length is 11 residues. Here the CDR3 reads CASSTRGTQYF. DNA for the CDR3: TGTGCCAGTAGTACCCGGGGGACCCAGTACTTC.

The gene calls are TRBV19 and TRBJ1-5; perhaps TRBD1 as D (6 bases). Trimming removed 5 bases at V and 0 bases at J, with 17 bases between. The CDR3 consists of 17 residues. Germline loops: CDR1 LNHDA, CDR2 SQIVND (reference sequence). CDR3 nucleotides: TGTGCCAGTAGTGAACAACAGGGAACGAATAGCAATCAGCCCCAGCATTTT. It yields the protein CASSEQQGTNSNQPQHF.